These 27 T cell receptor beta chains came from one sample sequenced in a study of T cells in Graves' hyperthyroidism and ophthalmopathy. RNA transcripts gave rise to amplified TCR beta CDR3 regions. HTBI primers were used for first-round RT-PCR of the TCR CDR3. TCRdb re-analysed the multiplex PCR reads in MiXCR, keeping a single row per CDR3 protein. Among 750,000 to 900,000 distinct CDR3 sequences listed, about 38% were seen once. The sample taken for sequencing was blood. The receptors here all came from a man in his late teens or twenties with Graves' hyperthyroidism.

This clonotype was seen ten or more times. This chain connects TRBV15 to TRBJ1-1; D ambiguous. The CDR3 is 15 amino acids. In germline, CDR1 is LNHNV, CDR2 YYDKDF (reference sequence). V was cut by 9 bases and J by 4 bases, with 21 bases left in between. The DNA for the CDR3 is TGTGCCACGGAAAGAGGGAAGGGCGAGTCCACTGAAGCTTTCTTT. This sequence encodes CATERGKGESTEAFF.

The J gene is TRBJ2-7, the V gene TRBV14; D gene uncertain. The CDR3 sequence is 13 residues long. V dropped 2 bases and J dropped 0 bases, with 5 bases sitting between them. Germline V lookup: CDR1 SGHDN, CDR2 FVKESK. The CDR3 region has the DNA TGTGCCAGCAGCCAACTGAGCTCCTACGAGCAGTACTTC. It specifies CASSQLSSYEQYF.

This clonotype has a count of ten or more. The chain has TRBV24-1 and TRBJ2-2; D is unresolved. With 4 bases removed from V and 4 bases from J, the gap between germline ends came to 12 bases. The CDR3 has 15 amino acids. From germline, CDR1 is KGHDR and CDR2 SFDVKD. This CDR3 reads CATSDPARGTGELFF. The CDR3 bases are TGTGCCACCAGTGACCCCGCCCGTGGCACCGGGGAGCTGTTTTTT.

This clonotype was counted at least ten times. V gene TRBV29-1 combines with J gene TRBJ1-4; D remains ambiguous. The CDR3 length is 14 residues. The germline V gene encodes CDR1 SQVTM and CDR2 ANQGSEA. The germline V and J ends were trimmed by 5 bases and 5 bases, with 15 bases remaining between them. The CDR3 sequence: CSVYLQPLNEKLFF. CDR3 DNA sequence: TGCAGCGTTTATCTCCAGCCCCTGAATGAAAAACTGTTTTTT.

The chain employs TRBV29-1 and TRBJ2-2; D may be TRBD1 or TRBD2 (6 bases each). Germline V CDR1 and CDR2: SQVTM, ANQGSEA. The CDR3 loop spans 15 amino acids. Trimming shortened V by 0 bases and J by 6 bases, and 14 bases separated the two germline ends. In DNA form, the CDR3 reads TGCAGCGTTGAAGATCGGAGGGCAGGGGCCGGGGAGCTGTTTTTT. Protein product: CSVEDRRAGAGELFF.

Many counts were recorded for this clonotype. The DNA of the CDR3 is TGTGCCATCAGTGAGCGGTCCGGGACAGGATTAGGTGAAAAACTGTTTTTT. Protein: CAISERSGTGLGEKLFF. The J gene is TRBJ1-4, the V gene TRBV10-3, with 8 nucleotides matching TRBD1. Germline V CDR1 and CDR2: ENHRY, SYGVKD. V was clipped by 2 bases and J by 7 bases; unmatched bases: 12. This CDR3 has 17 amino acids.

The genes are TRBV7-9 and TRBJ1-1; weak D call: TRBD1 (5 bases). The CDR3 is 14 amino acids. The germline gives CDR1 SEHNR, CDR2 FQNEAQ (reference sequence). V dropped 5 bases and J dropped 5 bases, with 15 bases sitting between them. CDR3 sequence reads: CASSLPGVITEAFF. The CDR3 DNA reads as TGTGCCAGCAGCCTGCCGGGGGTGATAACTGAAGCTTTCTTT.

The chain has TRBV7-9 and TRBJ1-6; the D gene is possibly TRBD1 (6 bases). V was shortened by 5 bases and J by 9 bases, with 20 bases between the two germline ends. Germline values: CDR1 SEHNR, CDR2 FQNEAQ (reference sequence). The CDR3 contains 16 residues. CDR3 amino acids: CASSRWTVQAGSPLHF. The CDR3 DNA follows: TGTGCCAGCAGCAGGTGGACAGTGCAGGCTGGTTCACCCCTCCACTTT.

This chain links TRBV6-1 with TRBJ1-1; 10 nucleotides align to TRBD1. V shed 7 bases and J 4 bases; nucleotides not matched to a gene: 6. This CDR3 contains 14 residues. Germline CDR1 MNHNS, CDR2 SASEGT. The chain's CDR3 is CASIWDRGGTEAFF. The DNA for the CDR3 is TGTGCCAGCATATGGGACAGGGGAGGCACTGAAGCTTTCTTT.

This chain joins TRBV12-3 or TRBV12-4 and TRBJ1-6; 8 bases agree with TRBD1. With 6 bases clipped from V and 4 bases from J, the junction kept 5 bases outside the gene matches. This CDR3 has 15 amino acids. The CDR3 DNA reads as TGTGCCAGCAGCCAAACAGGGGGGTATAATTCACCCCTCCACTTT. Its translation is CASSQTGGYNSPLHF.

On this clonotype itself: This may come from a read error, since a much larger clone is one base off. The chain employs TRBV7-9 and TRBJ1-1, with a tentative D call TRBD1 (5 bases). The CDR3 loop spans 14 amino acids. Germline-derived CDR1 and CDR2 are SEHNR and FQNEAQ (reference sequence). DNA for the CDR3: TGTGCCAGCAGCTTTGGTATCCTGGGGACTGAAGTTTTCTTT. It codes for CASSFGILGTEVFF. Full variable domain (missing parts from reference TRBV7-9 and TRBJ1-1): DTGVSQNPRHKITKRGQNVTFRCDPISEHNRLYWYRQTLGQGPEFLTYFQNEAQLEKSRLLSDRFSAERPKGSFSTLEIQRTEQGDSAMYLCASSFGILGTEVFFGQGTRLTVV.

Of note for this clonotype: Its ends do not fully match the called genes, so a read error is possible. The rearrangement links TRBV6-5 to TRBJ2-6, with TRBD1 matching over 7 bases. The CDR3 is 14 amino acids. Germline-derived CDR1 and CDR2 are MNHEY and SVGAGI. This CDR3 is CASTDRAGAKVLTF. CDR3 in DNA: TGTGCCAGCACCGACAGGGCTGGGGCCAAGGTCCTGACTTTC.

The chain couples TRBV9 to TRBJ1-1; perhaps TRBD1 as D (5 bases). The V gene's germline CDR1 is SGDLS and CDR2 YYNGEE. CDR3 length: 17 amino acids. Trimming pared 4 bases from V and 1 base from J, leaving 20 bases between. The CDR3 DNA follows: TGTGCCAGCAGCAGAAATACCGGGACGGGCGGGAACACTGAAGCTTTCTTT. Amino acid sequence: CASSRNTGTGGNTEAFF.

The chain has TRBV6-5 and TRBJ1-1; 7 nucleotides align to TRBD1. Losses at the gene ends were 6 bases for V and 7 bases for J; bases not matched to a gene: 14. CDR3 length: 15 residues. Germline CDR1 MNHEY, CDR2 SVGAGI. CDR3 sequence reads: CASRTSTGTPFEAFF. Written as DNA, the CDR3 is TGTGCCAGCAGGACCTCGACAGGGACCCCTTTTGAAGCTTTCTTT.

This clonotype has a handful of counts. The V gene is TRBV20-1, the J gene TRBJ2-7; maybe TRBD1 (6 bases). Deletions cut 6 bases from V and 4 bases from J, with 16 bases between. This CDR3 contains 13 residues. Germline CDR1 DFQATT, CDR2 SNEGSKA (reference sequence). CDR3 sequence (DNA): TGCAGTGCGACGGACAGCAACCCGTACGAGCAGTACTTC. This translates into CSATDSNPYEQYF.

This clonotype was recorded at least ten times. This chain links TRBV5-1 with TRBJ1-1, with D tentatively TRBD1 (6 bases). This CDR3 contains 15 residues. The germline V gene has CDR1 SGHRS and CDR2 YFSETQ. V lost 0 bases to trimming and J lost 8 bases, with 17 bases between them. The CDR3, as DNA: TGCGCCAGCAGCTTGGGCCCCTACCGGACAGCAGAAGCTTTCTTT. The encoded protein is CASSLGPYRTAEAFF.

This clonotype has a single count. Being one base from a much bigger clone, this may be a read error. The rearrangement links TRBV20-1 to TRBJ2-5; D uncertain. The CDR3 has 12 residues. Trimming stripped 2 bases from V and 5 bases from J, with 9 bases between. Germline V gives CDR1 DFQATT, CDR2 SNEGSKA (reference sequence). The CDR3 sequence: CSARLQRETQYF. The CDR3 DNA sequence: TGCAGTGCTAGACTGCAGAGGGAGACCCAGTACTTC.

This sequence joins TRBV10-3 and TRBJ1-3; perhaps TRBD1 as D (5 bases). Trimming pared 1 base from V and 0 bases from J, leaving 16 bases between. Germline V gene data show CDR1 as ENHRY and CDR2 as SYGVKD. The CDR3 covers 18 residues. The CDR3 spells CAISEFVGGADSGNTIYF. The CDR3 bases are TGTGCCATCAGTGAGTTTGTAGGAGGGGCCGACTCTGGAAACACCATATATTTT.

The V gene is TRBV25-1, the J gene TRBJ1-2; the D is unclear. CDR3 length: 14 amino acids. Trimming took 4 bases from V and 4 from J, leaving 13 bases between them. Germline CDR1 MGHDK, CDR2 SYGVNS. The DNA of the CDR3 is TGTGCCAGCAGTGCGTCCTCGGGCCCCTATGGCTACACCTTC. Protein product: CASSASSGPYGYTF.

The rearrangement uses TRBV7-4 and TRBJ2-5; 7 nucleotides agree with TRBD2. After removal of 2 bases from V and 0 bases from J, the junction contained 3 bases not matched to a gene. The CDR3 is 15 amino acids. The germline V gene encodes CDR1 SGHVT and CDR2 SQSDAQ. CDR3 nucleotides: TGTGCCAGCAGCTTACTAGCGGAGTACCAAGAGACCCAGTACTTC. Protein: CASSLLAEYQETQYF. Full variable domain (missing parts from reference TRBV7-4 and TRBJ2-5): GAGVSQSPRYKVAKRGRDVALRCDSISGHVTLYWYRQTLGQGSEVLTYSQSDAQRDKSGRPSGRFSAERPERSVSTLKIQRTEQGDSAVYLCASSLLAEYQETQYFGPGTRLLVL.

This clonotype was seen more than once but under ten times. The V and J genes are TRBV7-2 and TRBJ2-2, with D tentatively TRBD1 (6 bases). The CDR3 totals 16 residues. The V and J ends lost 4 bases and 6 bases respectively, with 18 bases between them. CDR1 and CDR2 from the germline V gene are SGHTA and FQGNSA. CDR3 bases: TGTGCCAGCAGCTCTTCAGGGGTGTACGCCCCCGGGGAGCTGTTTTTT. Protein product: CASSSSGVYAPGELFF.

V gene TRBV11-1 combines with J gene TRBJ2-2; either TRBD1 or TRBD2 may supply D (7 bases each). Germline CDR1 is SGHAT and CDR2 is FQDESV (reference sequence). The germline V and J ends were trimmed by 3 bases and 4 bases, with 15 bases remaining between them. The CDR3 runs 16 residues. CDR3 sequence: CASSFQGGAVTGELFF. DNA of the CDR3: TGTGCCAGCAGCTTCCAGGGGGGGGCCGTCACCGGGGAGCTGTTTTTT.

This clonotype showed up just a few times. The CDR3 region is CASSFPQGAPYEQYF. The CDR3 DNA is TGTGCCAGCAGTTTTCCTCAGGGGGCTCCCTACGAGCAGTACTTC. The chain joins TRBV2 to TRBJ2-7, with 8 bases that match TRBD1. The CDR3 is 15 residues long. Germline V gene sequence: CDR1 SNHLY, CDR2 FYNNEI. V was pared by 5 bases and J by 2 bases, with 8 bases of the junction left unmatched.

On this clonotype: At one end, the junction sequence differs from germline, possibly due to a read error. The chain recombines TRBV15 with TRBJ2-3, with TRBD1 matching over 11 bases. The CDR3 extends over 16 amino acids. In germline, CDR1 is LNHNV, CDR2 YYDKDF (reference sequence). The CDR3 bases are TGCGCCACCAGCAGGTCCGGGACAGGGGGAACAGATACGCAGTATTTT. It yields the protein CATSRSGTGGTDTQYF. The whole variable domain, remainder taken from reference TRBV15 and TRBJ2-3, is DAMVIQNPRYQVTQFGKPVTLSCSQTLNHNVMYWYQQKSSQAPKLLFHYYDKDFNNEADTPDNFQSRRPNTSFCFLDIRSPGLGDTAMYLCATSRSGTGGTDTQYFGPGTRLTVL.

Notes on this clonotype: A much larger clone lies a single base off, so this may be a read error. V is TRBV7-9 and J is TRBJ1-1; no clear D. The CDR3 spans 14 residues. CDR1 and CDR2 from the germline V gene are SEHNR and FQNEAQ (reference sequence). Here the CDR3 reads CAGSSHLGNTEAFF. The CDR3, as DNA: TGTGCCGGCAGCTCGCACCTGGGAAACACTGAAGCTTTCTTT.

This clonotype was counted ten times or more. The genes are TRBV20-1 and TRBJ2-5; D is unclear. V was pared by 0 bases and J by 7 bases, with 6 bases between. CDR3 size: 11 residues. Germline values: CDR1 DFQATT, CDR2 SNEGSKA (reference sequence). The CDR3 protein is CSARDEWTQYF. CDR3 nucleotide sequence: TGCAGTGCTAGAGATGAGTGGACCCAGTACTTC.

This clonotype was observed many times. The V gene is TRBV2, the J gene TRBJ1-2; D remains ambiguous. CDR1 SNHLY and CDR2 FYNNEI come from the germline V gene. Trimming pared 2 bases from V and 7 bases from J, leaving 5 bases between. This CDR3 region has 11 residues. CDR3: CASSERGGYTF. CDR3 coding DNA: TGTGCCAGCAGTGAACGCGGTGGCTACACCTTC. Together with reference TRBV2 and TRBJ1-2, the CDR3 gives the full variable domain: EPEVTQTPSHQVTQMGQEVILRCVPISNHLYFYWYRQILGQKVEFLVSFYNNEISEKSEIFDDQFSVERPDGSNFTLKIRSTKLEDSAMYFCASSERGGYTFGSGTRLTVV.